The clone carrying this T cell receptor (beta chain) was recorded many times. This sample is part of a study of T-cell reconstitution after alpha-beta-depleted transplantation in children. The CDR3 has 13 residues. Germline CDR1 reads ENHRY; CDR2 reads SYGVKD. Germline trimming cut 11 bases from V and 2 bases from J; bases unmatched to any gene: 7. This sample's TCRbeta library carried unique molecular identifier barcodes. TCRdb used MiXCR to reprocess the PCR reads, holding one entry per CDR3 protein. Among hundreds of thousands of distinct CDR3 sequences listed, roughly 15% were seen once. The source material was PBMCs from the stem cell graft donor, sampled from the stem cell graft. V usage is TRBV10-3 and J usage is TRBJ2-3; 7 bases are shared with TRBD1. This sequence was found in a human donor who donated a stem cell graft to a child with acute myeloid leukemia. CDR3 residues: CASGQSYTDTQYF. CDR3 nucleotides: TGTGCCTCGGGACAGTCCTACACAGATACGCAGTATTTT.